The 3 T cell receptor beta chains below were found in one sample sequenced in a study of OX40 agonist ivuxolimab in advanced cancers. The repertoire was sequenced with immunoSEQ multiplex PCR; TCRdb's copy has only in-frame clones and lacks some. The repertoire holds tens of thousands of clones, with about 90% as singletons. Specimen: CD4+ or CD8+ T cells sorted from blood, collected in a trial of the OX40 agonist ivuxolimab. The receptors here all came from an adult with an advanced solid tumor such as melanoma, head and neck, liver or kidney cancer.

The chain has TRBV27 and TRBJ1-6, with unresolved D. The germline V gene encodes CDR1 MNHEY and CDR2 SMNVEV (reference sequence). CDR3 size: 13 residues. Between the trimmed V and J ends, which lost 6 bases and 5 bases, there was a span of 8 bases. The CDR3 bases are TGTGCCAGCAGAAATGTGAATAATTCACCCCTCCACTTT. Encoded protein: CASRNVNNSPLHF.

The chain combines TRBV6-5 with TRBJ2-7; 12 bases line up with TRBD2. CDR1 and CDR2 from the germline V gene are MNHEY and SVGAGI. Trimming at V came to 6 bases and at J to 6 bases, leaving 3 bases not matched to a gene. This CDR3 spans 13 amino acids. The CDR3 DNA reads TGTGCCAGCAGACCTAGCGGGGGGGGCGAGCAGTACTTC. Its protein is CASRPSGGGEQYF.

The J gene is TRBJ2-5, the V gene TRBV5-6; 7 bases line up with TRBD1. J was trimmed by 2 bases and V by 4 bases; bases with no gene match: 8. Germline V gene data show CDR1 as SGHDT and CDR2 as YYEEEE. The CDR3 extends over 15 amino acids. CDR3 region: CASSPSGQRQETQYF. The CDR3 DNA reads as TGTGCCAGCAGCCCTTCGGGACAGAGACAAGAGACCCAGTACTTC.